The rows below give T cell receptor beta chains drawn from one sample of a study of blood T cell repertoires in COVID-19. Method: immunoSEQ multiplex PCR; TCRdb's copy keeps in-frame clones and lacks some. The repertoire consists of some 80,000 clones, with roughly 86% occurring once and the leading ten covering 7% to 9%. Sequencing was carried out using peripheral blood. The source of these receptors is a man older than 75 with active or convalescent COVID-19. Both conserved end residues are part of each CDR3.

v_call cdr3_aa
TRBV21-1 CASSKGEGRTNYGYTF
TRBV6-6 CASSPTGIHAVEQFF
TRBV28 CASFDRASPLHF
TRBV19 CASAVTVNTGELFF
TRBV5-1 CASSSRETQYF
TRBV7-2 CASSPSGAHTQYF
TRBV4-2 CASSARPGLGTDTQYF
TRBV6-4 CASRRQGGNTEAFF
TRBV18 CASSRVETEAFF
TRBV18 CASSSGTGGNSPLHF
TRBV9 CASSAEIGSATPNTEAFF
TRBV5-6 CASSLQQGSNVLTF
TRBV4-1 CASSLSGTYNEQFF
TRBV28 CASSPRRNTEAFF
TRBV19 CASSNRRVNQPQHF
TRBV3-1/TRBV3-2 CASSQAFGGGRNIQYF
TRBV7-2 CASSGGTFSGNTIYF
TRBV19 CASRARGGHEKLFF
TRBV28 CASSFGRGDQPQHF
TRBV19 CASSRQRTDTQYF
TRBV28 CASKWGQHLGNTIYF
TRBV5-1 CASSDRDSSQNTEAFF
TRBV28 CASRTPQGALWDYGYTF
TRBV23-1 CASSQSITGTIQYF
TRBV19 CASTSGGKETQYF
TRBV19 CASRRDAGETQYF
TRBV7-9 CASSLSGGPYNEQFF
TRBV6-5 CASSYSMRGHTEAFF
TRBV5-1 CATRTGNQETQYF
TRBV5-1 CASSPQGSTEAFF
TRBV19 CASTNHPGTSFIDTQYF
TRBV6-1 CASSEVVARSTEAFF